Presented here are 28 T cell receptor beta chains from one specimen sequenced in a study of molecular identifiers for immune sequencing clone quantification. MiXCR was run by TCRdb on the PCR reads, yielding one entry per CDR3 protein. The data hold about 640,000 distinct CDR3 sequences, with around 20% observed a single time. The sequenced sample consisted of naive CD8+ T cells from blood, with Jurkat cell RNA spiked in. Indicated subset: FACS-sorted CD8+CD4-CCR7+CD45RA+ naive T cells. These receptors were collected from a human donor in good health. Some libraries in this study had Jurkat cell RNA spiked in.

This clonotype was observed many times. The gene calls are TRBV24-1 and TRBJ2-1; a possible D gene is TRBD1 (5 bases). Trimming pared 3 bases from V and 3 bases from J, leaving 8 bases between. The CDR3 has 14 residues. Germline CDR1 reads KGHDR; CDR2 reads SFDVKD. CDR3 sequence: CATSDTTDYNEQFF. CDR3 in DNA: TGTGCCACCAGTGATACGACAGACTACAATGAGCAGTTCTTC.

Worth noting for this clonotype: This may come from a read error, since a much larger clone is one base off. The chain recombines TRBV4-1 with TRBJ1-1; tentative D call: TRBD1 (5 bases). Germline CDR1 and CDR2: MGHRA and YSYEKL. This CDR3 has 15 amino acids. CDR3 sequence reads: CASGQGTAIGTEAFF. CDR3 nucleotide sequence: TGCGCCAGCGGCCAAGGGACCGCGATTGGGACTGAAGCTTTCTTT.

Concerning this clonotype: A read error may be the cause here, since a much bigger clone is one base away. The chain couples TRBV30 to TRBJ2-4; D is ambiguous. Trimming removed 1 base at V and 9 bases at J, with 13 bases between. Germline lookup yields CDR1 GTSNPN and CDR2 SVGIG (reference sequence). This CDR3 is built from 13 residues. The CDR3 reads CAWSGEGGSIQYF. Written as DNA, the CDR3 is TGTGCCTGGAGTGGAGAAGGTGGAAGCATTCAGTACTTC.

In regard to this clonotype: This may be a read error, as it is one base from a much larger clone. This chain joins TRBV4-3 and TRBJ2-7; a weak D match, TRBD1 (6 bases). The CDR3 spans 15 residues. The ends were cut back, 3 bases at V and 3 bases at J, with 15 bases in the middle. Germline lookup yields CDR1 LGHNA and CDR2 YSLEER. In nucleotides, the CDR3 is TGCGCCAGCAGCCAGACCGCGACAGGACACTACGAGCAGTACTTC. Residues: CASSQTATGHYEQYF.

The sample holds many counts of this clonotype. The J gene is TRBJ2-7, the V gene TRBV5-1; possible D gene TRBD1, 6 bases. V was clipped by 3 bases and J by 3 bases, with 22 bases between them. This CDR3 spans 17 amino acids. CDR1 and CDR2 from the germline V gene are SGHRS and YFSETQ. In DNA form, the CDR3 reads TGCGCCAGCAGCTCGAAATCGGGACAAATAACAGGCTACGAGCAGTACTTC. Amino acid sequence: CASSSKSGQITGYEQYF.

This clonotype occurred many times. The chain is built from TRBV20-1 and TRBJ2-3; TRBD2 matches at 13 bases. From germline, CDR1 is DFQATT and CDR2 SNEGSKA (reference sequence). This CDR3 has 16 residues. The V and J ends lost 6 bases and 4 bases, in that order; junction bases with no gene match: 10. CDR3 nucleotide sequence: TGCAGTGCCTGGACTAGCGGGAGTCGGGGCGCAGATACGCAGTATTTT. This gives the protein CSAWTSGSRGADTQYF.

This clonotype was recorded many times. CDR3: CASSLGTGVGVDTQYF. The CDR3 nucleotides read TGCGCCAGCAGCCTCGGGACAGGGGTTGGAGTAGATACGCAGTATTTT. The chain is built from TRBV5-1 and TRBJ2-3, with 10 nucleotides matching TRBD1. Germline V lookup: CDR1 SGHRS, CDR2 YFSETQ. Trimming at V came to 4 bases and at J to 5 bases, leaving 10 bases not matched to a gene. The CDR3 runs to 16 residues.

Many counts were recorded for this clonotype. This chain uses TRBV4-3 with TRBJ2-3; TRBD2 matches 11 bases. Germline assignment: CDR1 LGHNA and CDR2 YSLEER. The CDR3 runs 18 residues. The J segment lost 6 bases and the V segment lost 1 base, leaving 12 bases of the junction unmatched. The CDR3 region is CASSQAIAGGPGSDTQYF. The CDR3 DNA sequence: TGCGCCAGCAGCCAAGCGATAGCGGGAGGGCCAGGGTCTGATACGCAGTATTTT.

The CDR3, as DNA: TGCGCCAGCAGTCAGGGTCTCAGCGGGGGGGGCAAAAACATTCAGTACTTC. Translating gives CASSQGLSGGGKNIQYF. The chain links TRBV10-2 to TRBJ2-4; 10 positions match TRBD2. CDR1 and CDR2 from the germline V gene are WSHSY and SAAADI. The ends lost 5 bases at V and 3 bases at J; junction bases unmatched: 10. This CDR3 comprises 17 residues.

This clonotype was counted at least ten times. This chain joins TRBV5-4 and TRBJ2-7; possible D gene TRBD2, 6 bases. The CDR3 runs 16 residues. The germline V and J ends were trimmed by 4 bases and 0 bases, with 17 bases remaining between them. CDR1 is SGHNT and CDR2 is YYREEE in the germline V gene (reference sequence). The CDR3 nucleotides read TGTGCCAGCAGCCCTCGGGGTAGCGGCCCCTCCTACGAGCAGTACTTC. Translation: CASSPRGSGPSYEQYF.

This clonotype was seen ten or more times. V is TRBV30 and J is TRBJ2-7; D is uncertain. This CDR3 has 14 residues. Germline V CDR1 and CDR2: GTSNPN, SVGIG (reference sequence). V was clipped by 4 bases and J by 2 bases, with 15 bases between them. The DNA for the CDR3 is TGTGCCTGGACCCTTGCCGCTCGCCCCTACGAGCAGTACTTC. Residues: CAWTLAARPYEQYF.

This clonotype was detected a few times. The chain is built from TRBV9 and TRBJ2-7; TRBD2 agrees at 16 bases. The CDR3 is 17 amino acids. In germline, CDR1 is SGDLS, CDR2 YYNGEE. V lost 4 bases, J lost 0 bases, and 4 bases stayed unmatched. The CDR3 is CASSQGTSGRVSYEQYF. CDR3 sequence (DNA): TGTGCCAGCAGCCAAGGGACTAGCGGGAGGGTCTCCTACGAGCAGTACTTC.

The table lists this clonotype with many counts. The J gene is TRBJ2-3, the V gene TRBV27; no clear D gene. Germline lookup yields CDR1 MNHEY and CDR2 SMNVEV (reference sequence). This CDR3 is 15 amino acids long. V was cut by 2 bases and J by 6 bases, with 15 bases left in between. The CDR3 spells CASSLLPPELDTQYF. The CDR3 DNA is TGTGCCAGCAGTTTACTACCCCCGGAATTGGATACGCAGTATTTT.

This clonotype was found many times. The chain couples TRBV28 to TRBJ2-3; D call uncertain. The CDR3 sequence is 14 residues long. From germline, CDR1 is MDHEN and CDR2 SYDVKM. The V gene lost 2 bases and the J gene lost 3 bases, with 9 bases spanning the gap. CDR3 residues: CASSLHGRTDTQYF. DNA for the CDR3: TGTGCCAGCAGTTTACATGGGCGGACAGATACGCAGTATTTT.

On this clonotype: Since no conserved phenylalanine or tryptophan closes the CDR3, a read error is the likely cause. The CDR3, as DNA: TGTGCCAGCAGTCCGTATCAGGGCAGGACTATGGGTAACAATGAGCAGTTCGTC. As protein: CASSPYQGRTMGNNEQFV. The chain couples TRBV6-1 to TRBJ2-1; maybe TRBD2 (6 bases). Germline V lookup: CDR1 MNHNS, CDR2 SASEGT. The CDR3 covers 18 residues. Trimming pared 5 bases from V and 5 bases from J, leaving 25 bases between.

Only one count was recorded for this clonotype. This sequence may be a read error, since a much larger clone differs from it by one base. V and J are TRBV12-3 or TRBV12-4 and TRBJ1-6; unclear D gene. This CDR3 region has 13 residues. CDR3 nucleotides: TGTGCCAACAGTTTTTTCCTCGGGTCACCCCTCCACTTT. It is translated as CANSFFLGSPLHF.

The V call is TRBV5-1, the J call TRBJ2-1, with D possibly called TRBD1 or TRBD2 (5 bases each). Germline V gene data show CDR1 as SGHRS and CDR2 as YFSETQ. Trimming took off 2 bases at V and 8 bases at J, with 17 bases between the two ends. This CDR3 has 15 residues. CDR3 protein: CASSLAHRGLDEQFF. CDR3 in DNA: TGCGCCAGCAGCTTAGCCCACCGGGGCTTGGATGAGCAGTTCTTC.

In its sample, this clonotype was seen many times. The rearrangement joins TRBV7-8 to TRBJ2-4; D call uncertain. Germline assignment: CDR1 SGHVS and CDR2 FQNEAQ. The V end lost 1 base, the J end lost 0 bases, and 13 bases lay between the germline ends. This CDR3 is 17 amino acids long. The CDR3 DNA follows: TGTGCCAGCAGCTTAGGTCTCAAAAACCTAGCCAAAAACATTCAGTACTTC. It codes for CASSLGLKNLAKNIQYF.

Worth noting for this clonotype: An end of the junction does not agree with germline; a read error may underlie this. The V call is TRBV12-3 or TRBV12-4, the J call TRBJ1-1; unclear D gene. This CDR3 has 12 residues. The CDR3 DNA follows: TGTACCAGCAGTTTCTACGGGACTGAAGCTTTCTTT. Protein: CTSSFYGTEAFF.

This clonotype was detected ten times or more. The chain joins TRBV7-9 to TRBJ2-7, with 8 bases matching TRBD2. V was clipped by 3 bases and J by 0 bases; unmatched bases: 16. Germline loops: CDR1 SEHNR, CDR2 FQNEAQ (reference sequence). This CDR3 region has 19 residues. The CDR3 bases are TGTGCCAGCAGCTTCTCAATGATAACCGGGACTAGTAACTCCTACGAGCAGTACTTC. Amino acid sequence: CASSFSMITGTSNSYEQYF.

This clonotype has at least ten counts. This chain links TRBV14 with TRBJ2-3; TRBD2 matches 14 bases. Germline lookup yields CDR1 SGHDN and CDR2 FVKESK. V shed 0 bases, J shed 5 bases, and the junction held 10 bases outside the gene matches. The CDR3 spans 19 residues. CDR3 residues: CASSQDRLAGGTEEDTQYF. The CDR3 nucleotides read TGTGCCAGCAGCCAAGATAGACTAGCGGGAGGGACGGAGGAAGATACGCAGTATTTT. Supplemented by reference TRBV14 and TRBJ2-3, the full variable domain reads EAGVTQFPSHSVIEKGQTVTLRCDPISGHDNLYWYRRVMGKEIKFLLHFVKESKQDESGMPNNRFLAERTGGTYSTLKVQPAELEDSGVYFCASSQDRLAGGTEEDTQYFGPGTRLTVL.

On this clonotype: Germline is not matched at one junction end, which may reflect a read error. The CDR3 DNA follows: TGTGCCAGCAGTTTGTTAAGGTTGGAGACCCAGCACTTC. Its protein product is CASSLLRLETQHF. This sequence joins TRBV27 and TRBJ2-5; D is uncertain. The CDR3 runs to 13 residues. Germline loops: CDR1 MNHEY, CDR2 SMNVEV (reference sequence).

The table lists this clonotype with many counts. The final CDR3 position lacks the conserved phenylalanine or tryptophan, pointing to a likely read error. The limits of the CDR3 on the DNA are not certain, so only TCRdb's listed CDR3 is given. The chain carries TRBV4-1 and TRBJ2-1; the table's D call, TRBD1, was not checked against the DNA. CDR1 is MGHRA and CDR2 is YSYEKL in the germline V gene. The CDR3 is 11 residues long, counting both termini. CDR3: CASSQGTGFVS.

This clonotype was counted ten times or more. The chain has TRBV7-6 and TRBJ2-7; D might be TRBD2 (5 bases). From germline, CDR1 is SGHVS and CDR2 FNYEAQ. V shed 6 bases and J shed 2 bases, with 14 bases lying between them. CDR3 size: 14 residues. The CDR3 region is CASSYLEDPYEQYF. The CDR3 region has the DNA TGTGCCAGCAGTTATTTGGAGGACCCCTACGAGCAGTACTTC.

This clonotype appeared many times. The chain links TRBV14 to TRBJ1-4, with unresolved D. Trimming pared 7 bases from V and 7 bases from J, leaving 13 bases between. The CDR3 extends over 13 amino acids. CDR1 is SGHDN and CDR2 is FVKESK in the germline V gene. The CDR3 is CASNSVFGEKLFF. The DNA of the CDR3 is TGTGCCAGCAACTCCGTCTTCGGTGAAAAACTGTTTTTT. The whole variable domain, filled in from reference TRBV14 and TRBJ1-4, reads EAGVTQFPSHSVIEKGQTVTLRCDPISGHDNLYWYRRVMGKEIKFLLHFVKESKQDESGMPNNRFLAERTGGTYSTLKVQPAELEDSGVYFCASNSVFGEKLFFGSGTQLSVL.

With regard to this clonotype: This may be a read error, as it is one base from a much larger clone. This chain uses TRBV15 with TRBJ2-7, with 7 bases aligning to TRBD1. V was pared by 11 bases and J by 7 bases, with 14 bases of the junction left unmatched. CDR3 size: 13 residues. Germline CDR1 LNHNV, CDR2 YYDKDF (reference sequence). The CDR3 region is CAAAGDRGLEQYF. The CDR3 nucleotides read TGTGCCGCCGCTGGGGACAGAGGACTGGAGCAGTACTTC.

This clonotype occurred a few times. The chain employs TRBV7-9 and TRBJ2-1, with unresolved D. V was clipped by 5 bases and J by 9 bases, with 20 bases between them. The CDR3 extends over 15 amino acids. Germline assignment: CDR1 SEHNR and CDR2 FQNEAQ (reference sequence). The CDR3 spells CASSPGPRSNGEQFF. DNA for the CDR3: TGTGCCAGCAGCCCCGGGCCAAGGAGTAACGGTGAGCAGTTCTTC.

In this sample, this clonotype turned up a few times. The chain carries TRBV10-3 and TRBJ2-7; 12 nucleotides align to TRBD2. Germline CDR1 reads ENHRY; CDR2 reads SYGVKD. The CDR3 runs to 16 residues. With V trimmed by 6 bases and J by 3 bases, 9 bases remained unmatched. CDR3 amino acids: CAIRVVLAGGVYEQYF. In DNA, the CDR3 is TGTGCCATCAGGGTTGTGCTAGCGGGAGGGGTCTACGAGCAGTACTTC.